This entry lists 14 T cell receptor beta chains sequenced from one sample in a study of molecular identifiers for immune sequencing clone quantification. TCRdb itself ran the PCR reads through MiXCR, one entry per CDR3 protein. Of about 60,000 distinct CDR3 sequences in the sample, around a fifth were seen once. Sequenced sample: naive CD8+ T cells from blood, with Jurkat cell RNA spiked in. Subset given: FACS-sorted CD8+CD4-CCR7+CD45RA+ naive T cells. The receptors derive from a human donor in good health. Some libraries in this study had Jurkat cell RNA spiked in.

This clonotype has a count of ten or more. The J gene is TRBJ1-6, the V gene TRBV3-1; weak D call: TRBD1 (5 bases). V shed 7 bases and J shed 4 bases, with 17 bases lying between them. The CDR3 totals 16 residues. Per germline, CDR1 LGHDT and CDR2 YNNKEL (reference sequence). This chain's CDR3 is CASNLGGTEYNSPLHF. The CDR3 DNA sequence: TGTGCCAGCAACCTGGGGGGGACTGAGTATAATTCACCCCTCCACTTT.

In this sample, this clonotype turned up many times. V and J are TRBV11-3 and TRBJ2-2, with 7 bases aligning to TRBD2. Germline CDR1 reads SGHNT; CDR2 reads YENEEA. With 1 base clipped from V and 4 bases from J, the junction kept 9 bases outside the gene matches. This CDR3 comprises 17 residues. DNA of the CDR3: TGTGCCAGCAGCTTAGTTAGCGGGTCCGAACCCACCGGGGAGCTGTTTTTT. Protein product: CASSLVSGSEPTGELFF.

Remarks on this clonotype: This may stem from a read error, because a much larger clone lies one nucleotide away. CDR3 DNA: TGTGCCACACAACAGGGGGGAGGGACTGAAGCTTTCTTT. Residues: CATQQGGGTEAFF. This sequence joins TRBV13 and TRBJ1-1; 8 positions agree with TRBD1. CDR1 and CDR2 (germline): PRHDT, FYEKMQ (reference sequence). J gave up 5 bases and V 10 bases, and 9 bases lay outside the gene matches. The CDR3 is 13 residues long.

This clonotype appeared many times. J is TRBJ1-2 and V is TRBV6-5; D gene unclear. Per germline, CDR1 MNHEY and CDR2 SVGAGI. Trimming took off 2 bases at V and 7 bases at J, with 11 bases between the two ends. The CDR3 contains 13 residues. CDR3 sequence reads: CASSYAITSGYTF. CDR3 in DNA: TGTGCCAGCAGTTACGCCATCACGAGTGGCTACACCTTC.

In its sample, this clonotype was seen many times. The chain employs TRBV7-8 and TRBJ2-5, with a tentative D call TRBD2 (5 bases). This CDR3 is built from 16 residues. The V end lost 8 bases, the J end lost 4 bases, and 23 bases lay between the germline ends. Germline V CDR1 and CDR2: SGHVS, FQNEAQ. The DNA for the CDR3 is TGTGCCAGCTCCCCTAAAGCGAGGGAGTTGGGAGAGACCCAGTACTTC. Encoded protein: CASSPKARELGETQYF.

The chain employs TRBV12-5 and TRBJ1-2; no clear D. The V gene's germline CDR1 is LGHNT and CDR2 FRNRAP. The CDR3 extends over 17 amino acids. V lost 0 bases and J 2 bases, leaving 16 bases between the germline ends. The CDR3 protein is CASGLVTPSRQNYGYTF. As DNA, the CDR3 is TGTGCTAGTGGTTTGGTAACGCCTTCACGGCAAAACTATGGCTACACCTTC.

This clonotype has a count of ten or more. The CDR3 nucleotides are TGCGCCAGCAGCCTCAGCGGGGGGACAGGGAACTACGAGCAGTACTTC. This sequence encodes CASSLSGGTGNYEQYF. V and J are TRBV4-1 and TRBJ2-7; either TRBD1 or TRBD2 may fit D (9 bases each). The CDR3 is 16 residues long. The germline gives CDR1 MGHRA, CDR2 YSYEKL. Trimming pared 4 bases from V and 3 bases from J, leaving 19 bases between.

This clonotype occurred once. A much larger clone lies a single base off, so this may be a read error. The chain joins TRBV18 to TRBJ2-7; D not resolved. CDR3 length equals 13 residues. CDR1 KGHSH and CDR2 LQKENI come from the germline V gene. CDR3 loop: CASSPDDVYERYF. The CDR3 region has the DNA TGTGCCAGCTCCCCAGATGACGTATACGAGCGGTACTTC.

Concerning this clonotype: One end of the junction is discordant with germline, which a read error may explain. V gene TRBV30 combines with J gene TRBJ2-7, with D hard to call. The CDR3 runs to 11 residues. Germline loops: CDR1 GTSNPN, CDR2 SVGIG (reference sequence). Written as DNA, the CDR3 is TGTGCCTGGAGACTCGGTTACGGGCAGTACTTC. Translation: CAWRLGYGQYF.

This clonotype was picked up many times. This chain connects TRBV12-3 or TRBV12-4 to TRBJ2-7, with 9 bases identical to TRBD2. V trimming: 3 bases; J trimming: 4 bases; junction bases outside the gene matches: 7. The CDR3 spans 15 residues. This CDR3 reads CASSFIAGEGYEQYF. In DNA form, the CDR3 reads TGTGCCAGCAGTTTCATAGCGGGAGAGGGGTACGAGCAGTACTTC.

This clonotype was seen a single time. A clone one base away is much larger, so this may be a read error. CDR3: CGSSHGWTSVYEQYF. The CDR3 region has the DNA TGCGGCAGCAGTCACGGGTGGACTAGCGTCTACGAGCAGTACTTC. The V gene is TRBV10-2, the J gene TRBJ2-7; 9 bases are a match to TRBD2. CDR1 and CDR2 (germline): WSHSY, SAAADI. The CDR3 runs 15 residues.

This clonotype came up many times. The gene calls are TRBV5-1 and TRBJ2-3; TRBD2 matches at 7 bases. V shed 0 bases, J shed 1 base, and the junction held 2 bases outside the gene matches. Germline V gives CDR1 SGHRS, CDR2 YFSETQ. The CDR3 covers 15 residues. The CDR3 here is CASSLDLAGTDTQYF. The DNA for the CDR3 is TGCGCCAGCAGCTTGGATCTAGCGGGCACAGATACGCAGTATTTT. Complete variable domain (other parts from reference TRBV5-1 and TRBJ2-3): KAGVTQTPRYLIKTRGQQVTLSCSPISGHRSVSWYQQTPGQGLQFLFEYFSETQRNKGNFPGRFSGRQFSNSRSEMNVSTLELGDSALYLCASSLDLAGTDTQYFGPGTRLTVL.

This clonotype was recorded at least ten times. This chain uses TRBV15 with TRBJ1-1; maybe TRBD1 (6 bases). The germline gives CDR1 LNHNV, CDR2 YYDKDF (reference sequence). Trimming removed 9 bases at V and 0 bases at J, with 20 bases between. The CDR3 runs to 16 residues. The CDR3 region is CATSTEQGILNTEAFF. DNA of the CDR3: TGTGCCACATCGACTGAGCAGGGGATCTTGAACACTGAAGCTTTCTTT.

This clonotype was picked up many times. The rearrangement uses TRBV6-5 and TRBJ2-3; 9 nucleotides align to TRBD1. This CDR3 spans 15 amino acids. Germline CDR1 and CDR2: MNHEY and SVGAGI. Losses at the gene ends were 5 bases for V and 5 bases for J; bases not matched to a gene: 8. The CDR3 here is CASSPPGQGRDTQYF. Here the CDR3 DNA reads TGTGCCAGCAGTCCGCCGGGACAGGGTAGAGATACGCAGTATTTT.